This passage covers 6 T cell receptor beta chains from one sample sequenced in a study of cytomegalovirus exposure and HLA in healthy donors. PCR was performed using 60 Vbeta and 13 Jbeta primers. Profiling relied on immunoSEQ multiplex PCR, and the TCRdb table lists in-frame clones only, not all of them. The sample carries just over 150,000 clones, around 84% recorded once. The sample was PBMCs. Receptor source: a man aged 18 to 30 in good health and CMV-seronegative.

V is TRBV6-1 and J is TRBJ1-6; tentatively, D is TRBD1 (6 bases). Germline assignment: CDR1 MNHNS and CDR2 SASEGT. V lost 4 bases to trimming and J lost 2 bases, with 12 bases between them. This CDR3 is built from 16 residues. CDR3 sequence (DNA): TGTGCCAGCAGTGCTTTACAGGGTACCTATAATTCACCCCTCCACTTT. It yields the protein CASSALQGTYNSPLHF.

The V and J genes are TRBV14 and TRBJ2-3; perhaps TRBD2 as D (6 bases). This CDR3 is built from 15 residues. The V gene lost 4 bases and the J gene lost 1 base, with 12 bases spanning the gap. Germline values: CDR1 SGHDN, CDR2 FVKESK. CDR3: CASSRWTGGTDTQYF. DNA for the CDR3: TGTGCCAGCAGCCGCTGGACGGGGGGCACAGATACGCAGTATTTT.

The rearrangement links TRBV7-2 to TRBJ1-1, with D uncertain. There are 15 residues in the CDR3. V shed 2 bases and J shed 2 bases, with 12 bases lying between them. Germline lookup yields CDR1 SGHTA and CDR2 FQGNSA. The CDR3 loop reads CASSLNSYSNTEAFF. The DNA of the CDR3 is TGTGCCAGCAGCTTAAACAGTTATAGTAACACTGAAGCTTTCTTT.

The rearrangement joins TRBV27 to TRBJ1-2; TRBD1 matches 7 bases. The CDR3 has 15 residues. The J segment lost 0 bases and the V segment lost 2 bases, leaving 3 bases of the junction unmatched. CDR1 is MNHEY, CDR2 SMNVEV, per germline (reference sequence). DNA of the CDR3: TGTGCCAGCAGTTTAAACAGGGGCCCTAACTATGGCTACACCTTC. Translating it yields CASSLNRGPNYGYTF.

The rearrangement links TRBV10-3 to TRBJ1-3, with 10 bases lining up with TRBD1. The CDR3 spans 18 residues. Germline V gives CDR1 ENHRY, CDR2 SYGVKD. The junction had 6 bases not matched to a gene; V was cut back by 1 base and J by 0 bases. CDR3 nucleotides: TGTGCCATCAGTGAGTTCGGGACAGGGGCTTTCTCTGGAAACACCATATATTTT. This encodes CAISEFGTGAFSGNTIYF.

The chain couples TRBV5-6 to TRBJ1-1; 8 bases agree with TRBD1. CDR1 SGHDT and CDR2 YYEEEE come from the germline V gene. The CDR3 totals 14 residues. V gave up 4 bases and J gave up 4 bases; unmatched junction bases: 6. The CDR3 protein is CASSPGQGFTEAFF. In DNA form, the CDR3 reads TGTGCCAGCAGCCCCGGACAGGGTTTCACTGAAGCTTTCTTT.